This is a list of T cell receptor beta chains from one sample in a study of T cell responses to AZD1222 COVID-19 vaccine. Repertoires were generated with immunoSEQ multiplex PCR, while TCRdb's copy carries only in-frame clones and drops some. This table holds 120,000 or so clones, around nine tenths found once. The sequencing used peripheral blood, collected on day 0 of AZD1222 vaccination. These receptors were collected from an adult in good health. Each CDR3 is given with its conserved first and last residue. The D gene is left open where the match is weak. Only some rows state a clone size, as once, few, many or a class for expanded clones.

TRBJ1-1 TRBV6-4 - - TGTGCCAGCAGAGGACAGCCGAACACTGAAGCTTTCTTT CASRGQPNTEAFF
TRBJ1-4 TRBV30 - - TGTGCCTGGAGTGTCCGTGAAAAACTGTTTTTT CAWSVREKLFF
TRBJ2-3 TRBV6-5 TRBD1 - TGTGCCAGCAGCAGGGACAGAGGATACACAGATACGCAGTATTTT CASSRDRGYTDTQYF
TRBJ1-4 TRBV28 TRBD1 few TGTGCCAGCAACCTCGACAGGGCAACTAATGAAAAACTGTTTTTT CASNLDRATNEKLFF
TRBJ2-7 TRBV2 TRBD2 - TGTGCCAGCAGAGCAAATAGCGGGAGCTCCTACGAGCAGTACTTC CASRANSGSSYEQYF
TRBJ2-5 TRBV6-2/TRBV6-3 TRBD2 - TGTGCCAGCAGTTCCGGGACTAGCGGGGGCGAGACCCAGTACTTC CASSSGTSGGETQYF
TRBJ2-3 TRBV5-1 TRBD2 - TGCGCCAGCAGCTTGGAACTAGCGGGAGGGCCAGATACGCAGTATTTT CASSLELAGGPDTQYF
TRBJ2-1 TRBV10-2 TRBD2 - TGCGCCAGCTCCCGAGCGGGGGTTTACAATGAGCAGTTCTTC CASSRAGVYNEQFF
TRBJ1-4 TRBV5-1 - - TGCGCCAGCAGCAAGGACAGATTCTTTTCAACTAATGAAAAACTGTTTTTT CASSKDRFFSTNEKLFF
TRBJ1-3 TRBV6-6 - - TGTGCCAGCAGCGCCCAGATAGGTAACTCTGGAAACACCATATATTTT CASSAQIGNSGNTIYF
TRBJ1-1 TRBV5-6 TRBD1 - TGTGCCAGCAGCTGGGACAGGGGGCTGAACACTGAAGCTTTCTTT CASSWDRGLNTEAFF
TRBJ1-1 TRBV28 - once TGTGCCAGCAGTTTATCACAGGGATCTAACACTGAAGCTTTCTTT CASSLSQGSNTEAFF
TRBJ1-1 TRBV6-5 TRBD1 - TGTGCCAGCAACTCACAGGGGGGGACTGAAGCTTTCTTT CASNSQGGTEAFF
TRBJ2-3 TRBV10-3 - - TGTGCCATCATGCAGGGGCCTAGCACAGATACGCAGTATTTT CAIMQGPSTDTQYF
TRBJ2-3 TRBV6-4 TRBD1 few TGTGCCAGCAGTCCTAACCCGGGACAGGGGGCAGATACGCAGTATTTT CASSPNPGQGADTQYF
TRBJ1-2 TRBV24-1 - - TGTGCCACCAGTGACGGAAGATATGGCTACACCTTC CATSDGRYGYTF
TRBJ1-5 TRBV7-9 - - TGTGCCAGCAGCCGCAAAGGGAGTAGCAATCAGCCCCAGCATTTT CASSRKGSSNQPQHF
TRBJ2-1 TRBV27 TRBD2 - TGTGCCAGCAGTTTATCTCTTGGGACTAGTCACAATGAGCAGTTCTTC CASSLSLGTSHNEQFF
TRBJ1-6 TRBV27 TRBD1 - TGTGCCAGCAGTTCGACAGGGTACGGCTCACCCCTCCACTTT CASSSTGYGSPLHF
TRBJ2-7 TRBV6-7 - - TGTGCCAGCAGTTACTCGACGGGGAACAGGGAAAACTCCTACGAGCAGTACTTC CASSYSTGNRENSYEQYF
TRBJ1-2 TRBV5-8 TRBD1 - TGTGCCAGCAGCAGCGAACAGGGGGGAGGTGGCTACACCTTC CASSSEQGGGGYTF
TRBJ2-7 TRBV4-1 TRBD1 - TGCGCCAGCAGCCAAGGACAGGGACAAATCTACGAGCAGTACTTC CASSQGQGQIYEQYF
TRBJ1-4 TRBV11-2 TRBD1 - TGTGCCAGCAGCGGACAGGTTAATGAAAAACTGTTTTTT CASSGQVNEKLFF
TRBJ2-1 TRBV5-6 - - TGTGCCAGCAGCTTAAGTCTCCGGCAACTCTCCTACAATGAGCAGTTCTTC CASSLSLRQLSYNEQFF
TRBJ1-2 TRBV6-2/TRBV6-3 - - TGTGCCAGCAGTTACACAGATATCTATGGCTACACCTTC CASSYTDIYGYTF